A selection of T cell receptor beta chains follows, all from one sample in a study of cytomegalovirus exposure and HLA in healthy donors. Repertoires were generated with immunoSEQ multiplex PCR, while TCRdb's copy carries only in-frame clones and drops some. Of 100,000 to 150,000 clones listed, around 9% are singletons. Sequencing was carried out using PBMCs. These receptors were collected from a woman between 40 and 55 years old in good health and CMV-seropositive. Each CDR3 is given with its conserved first and last residue. A D gene is named only where the DNA matches it firmly. Clone size is not always given. Where it is, it says once, few, many or a class for expanded clones.

V gene,D gene,clone size,CDR3 length,J gene,CDR3 protein,CDR3 DNA
TRBV18,NA,few,15,TRBJ2-2,CASSSTGIGTGELFF,TGTGCCAGCTCAAGCACAGGGATAGGGACCGGGGAGCTGTTTTTT
TRBV5-1,NA,NA,12,TRBJ2-7,CASSEGSDKQYF,TGCGCCAGCAGCGAGGGTAGCGACAAGCAGTACTTC
TRBV7-2,TRBD2,NA,17,TRBJ2-3,CASSFIRPGLSTDTQYF,TGTGCCAGCAGCTTCATACGGCCGGGACTAAGCACAGATACGCAGTATTTT
TRBV4-1,NA,few,16,TRBJ2-5,CASSQDGPGVGETQYF,TGCGCCAGCAGCCAAGATGGGCCCGGGGTAGGAGAGACCCAGTACTTC
TRBV19,NA,NA,15,TRBJ1-6,CASSISGSRNSPLHF,TGTGCCAGTAGTATTTCGGGGAGTAGGAATTCACCCCTCCACTTT
TRBV19,NA,few,15,TRBJ2-1,CASSTIGGVTNEQFF,TGTGCCAGTAGTACCATAGGCGGGGTGACCAATGAGCAGTTCTTC
TRBV9,NA,few,16,TRBJ2-1,CASSPRGHFAYNEQFF,TGTGCCAGCAGCCCCCGTGGGCACTTTGCCTACAATGAGCAGTTCTTC
TRBV15,NA,NA,13,TRBJ1-5,CATSGRRGQPQHF,TGTGCCACCAGCGGACGGAGGGGTCAGCCCCAGCATTTT
TRBV11-3,NA,NA,15,TRBJ2-7,CASSLDLSGQGEQYF,TGTGCCAGCAGCTTAGATCTAAGTGGGCAGGGCGAGCAGTACTTC
TRBV7-9,NA,few,13,TRBJ1-5,CASSLMRDQPQHF,TGTGCCAGCAGCTTAATGAGGGATCAGCCCCAGCATTTT
TRBV6-1,TRBD1,few,15,TRBJ1-5,CASTGTGVSAQPQHF,TGTGCCAGCACCGGGACAGGGGTTTCGGCTCAGCCCCAGCATTTT
TRBV11-3,NA,few,16,TRBJ2-1,CASSLEGPSSYNEQFF,TGTGCCAGCAGCTTGGAGGGCCCCAGCTCCTACAATGAGCAGTTCTTC
TRBV19,TRBD2,few,15,TRBJ2-5,CASSIQRGEGETQYF,TGTGCCAGTAGTATCCAGCGGGGAGAGGGAGAGACCCAGTACTTC
TRBV2,NA,NA,13,TRBJ1-4,CASSGLTGEKLFF,TGTGCCAGCAGTGGCCTGACAGGTGAAAAACTGTTTTTT
TRBV27,NA,few,14,TRBJ1-1,CASSLSRRVSEAFF,TGTGCCAGCAGTTTATCGAGGAGGGTATCTGAAGCTTTCTTT
TRBV7-6,NA,few,17,TRBJ1-6,CASSLGGGVGNNSPLHF,TGTGCCAGCAGCTTAGGCGGGGGGGTGGGAAATAATTCACCCCTCCACTTT
TRBV29-1,TRBD1,few,18,TRBJ1-2,CSVLWTGDLVEPSYGYTF,TGCAGCGTCCTTTGGACAGGGGACCTGGTAGAACCCTCATATGGCTACACCTTC
TRBV5-1,TRBD1,NA,15,TRBJ2-3,CASSFGDRGADTQYF,TGCGCCAGCAGCTTTGGGGACAGGGGTGCAGATACGCAGTATTTT
TRBV5-8,NA,few,14,TRBJ1-5,CASSLGSSYQPQHF,TGTGCCAGCAGCCTCGGGTCCTCATATCAGCCCCAGCATTTT
TRBV18,TRBD2,few,16,TRBJ2-3,CASSPPSGGFPDTQYF,TGTGCCAGCTCGCCTCCTAGCGGGGGGTTCCCAGATACGCAGTATTTT